The T cell receptor beta chain under discussion was sequenced for a study of shared clonotypes between healthy human individuals (dated by TCRdb to the early 2020s). A note on the overall study: Three men and two women, aged 18 to 49 years, made up the cohort. For each donor, CD4 naive and CD4 memory were each given three plates, CD8 naive was given two plates, and CD8 memory was given one plate. To estimate repertoire size and how much clonotypes are shared between individuals, the study performed deep sequencing of blood TCR repertoires from about five healthy adults. Different laboratories and diverse techniques were used to prepare libraries and sequence TCR repertoires, to increase sequencing depth and limit assay-specific biases. Between about 0.85 and 8.9 billion PBMCs per donor were obtained by leukapheresis. Study-level results and caveats: Naive subsets generally had larger estimated clonotype richness than memory subsets did. Sampling was restricted to blood, and TCR repertoires in tissues likely differ from the TCR repertoires found in blood. Across a few donors, about 5% of naive CD4, approximately 3.6% of naive CD8, 2% to 2.5% of memory CD4, and over 0.35% of memory CD8 clonotypes were shared. Even with the large sequencing depth, rarefaction of the sorted-subset datasets indicated that sequencing was incomplete. Higher generation probabilities were observed for clonotypes shared by all four sorted-subset donors than for non-shared clonotypes. Because the study included a small number of donors, the genetic and exposure-history diversity represented was limited. Pairwise subsampling indicated that sequencing depth was expected to affect the degree of clonotype sharing among donors.

Cut back by 0 bases and 4 bases, the V and J ends lie 8 bases apart. The germline V gene sets CDR1 to SGHRS and CDR2 to YFSETQ. Measured from the cysteine to the phenylalanine, the CDR3 is 14 residues long. Of the read, only the CDR3 DNA is kept; its 42 bases are in frame from base 1. CD8 naive samples consisted of CD45RO-negative cells that were positively selected for CCR7, yielding a CD45RA+CCR7+ population without TemRA cells. The donors were healthy, HIV-negative adults who had no recently reported acute infections or vaccinations. All donors were Caucasian adults living in Nashville, Tennessee, USA. Blood was collected by leukapheresis, and PBMCs were isolated by Ficoll-Histopaque density gradient centrifugation and then cryopreserved in liquid nitrogen vapor phase. Analytical flow cytometry was used to check the purity and quantity of every magnetically sorted T cell population. Each sorted fraction had its genomic DNA isolated and then quantified by UV absorbance on a Nanodrop 2000c.

About this clone: What antigen it recognizes has not been identified. Base qualities were left out, and no much larger clone turns up one base away.

Using the deep immunoSEQ assay, multiplex PCR amplified TCR CDR3 regions from genomic DNA. For each cell subset, the extracted genomic DNA was distributed evenly across all wells of several immunoSEQ 96-well plates, and each plate served as one replicate. Each replicate PCR for sorted subsets received around 200 ng genomic DNA, equal to about 30,000 T cell genomes. Purified libraries were quantified with a Qubit 3.0 fluorometer, sized on a Bioanalyzer 2100, and re-quantified with the KAPA Library Quantification kit. Every immunoSEQ 96-well plate was sequenced on a dedicated single-read 150-cycle Illumina NextSeq 550 flow cell. In the authors' own workflow: Because the immunoSEQ output included only junctional sequences and no quality scores, the filtering could not be the same as the filtering used for full-length reads. Sequences were annotated with PyIR, a Python wrapper for IgBLAST v1.9, and V/J genes and CDR3 were assigned using IMGT germline references. Any read was removed if the V/J assignment was weak (E-value above 1e-6), the CDR3 was missing, or the read contained stop codons, out-of-frame junctions, or ambiguous translated residues. V3J clonotypes were defined by identical inferred V gene, J gene, and CDR3 amino acid sequence. The percentage overlap between two repertoires was calculated by dividing the number of shared unique clonotypes by the size of the smaller repertoire. RTK rarefaction, the Chao1 estimator, and Recon v2.1 estimates of unobserved clonotypes were used to assess repertoire richness. For all TCRbeta clonotypes obtained by the gDNA method from a few donors, generation probabilities were computed with OLGA. The table comes from immuneACCESS by way of TCRdb, which keeps in-frame sequences with V and J called. Part of the clones is missing from these tables; in studies checked, under half for an unresolved V gene and the rest for unknown reasons. V, J and clone size reflect that table, while D and trimming were determined from the DNA. The sample table holds about 2 million clones, of which roughly 94% were seen once. The top ten clones comprise 0.95% to 1.5% of the sample.

The chain is encoded by TRBV5-1 joined to TRBJ2-1; a confident D gene designation cannot be given. Sequencing was done on a sample of naive CD8+ T cells sorted from blood. The cell subset or site label of this sample denotes: CD45RA+CCR7+. This clonotype was obtained from a man aged 18 to 30 in good health. This receptor has the CDR3 CASSLDFGYNEQFF. The bases are TGCGCCAGCAGCTTGGACTTTGGTTACAATGAGCAGTTCTTC.